The 12 T cell receptor beta chains listed next were all sequenced from one sample in a study of lymphopenia after photon versus proton radiotherapy. Clones were sequenced by immunoSEQ multiplex PCR, and TCRdb holds only the in-frame ones, with some missing. This sample has over 50,000 clones; around 88% occur once, and the top ten carry roughly 2.3%. The source material was peripheral blood, sampled from a patient treated with photon-based radiotherapy. These receptors were obtained from a man aged 40-49 years with gastric cancer.

This chain links TRBV9 with TRBJ2-1; possible D gene TRBD2, 5 bases. CDR1 and CDR2 (germline): SGDLS, YYNGEE. V shed 4 bases and J shed 3 bases, with 17 bases lying between them. There are 16 residues in the CDR3. CDR3 bases: TGTGCCAGCAGCCCCACGGGTTCGAGGGACTACAATGAGCAGTTCTTC. Protein sequence: CASSPTGSRDYNEQFF. The variable domain in full, completed from reference TRBV9 and TRBJ2-1, reads DSGVTQTPKHLITATGQRVTLRCSPRSGDLSVYWYQQSLDQGLQFLIQYYNGEERAKGNILERFSAQQFPDLHSELNLSSLELGDSALYFCASSPTGSRDYNEQFFGPGTRLTVL.

This chain connects TRBV7-9 to TRBJ2-1; weak D call: TRBD1 (5 bases). This CDR3 contains 17 residues. Trimming pared 3 bases from V and 4 bases from J, leaving 19 bases between. The germline V gene has CDR1 SEHNR and CDR2 FQNEAQ (reference sequence). This chain's CDR3 is CASSFDKGLGVYNEQFF. The CDR3 region has the DNA TGTGCCAGCAGCTTCGACAAGGGGTTAGGGGTTTACAATGAGCAGTTCTTC.

V is TRBV7-9 and J is TRBJ2-7; maybe TRBD1 (6 bases). Germline V gene data show CDR1 as SEHNR and CDR2 as FQNEAQ (reference sequence). V was cut by 5 bases and J by 10 bases, with 27 bases left in between. This CDR3 is built from 16 residues. The CDR3 spells CASSPGGGSVLRGQYF. As DNA, the CDR3 is TGTGCCAGCAGCCCAGGTGGGGGCAGCGTACTACGAGGCCAGTACTTC.

The CDR3 region has the DNA TGTGCCAGCTCCCAAACAATGACAGGGTACGAGCAGTACTTC. It yields the protein CASSQTMTGYEQYF. The chain carries TRBV18 and TRBJ2-7; 7 bases align to TRBD1. Germline assignment: CDR1 KGHSH and CDR2 LQKENI. This CDR3 has 14 residues. V lost 6 bases, J lost 4 bases, and 9 bases stayed unmatched.

The chain combines TRBV7-2 with TRBJ2-5, with a tentative D call TRBD2 (5 bases). The J call is doubtful: the DNA matches TRBJ2-7 better. CDR1 and CDR2 (germline): SGHTA, FQGNSA. This CDR3 comprises 15 residues. CDR3 amino acids: CASSGERYPNYEQYF. Here the CDR3 DNA reads TGTGCCAGCAGTGGGGAGCGCTACCCGAACTACGAGCAGTACTTC.

The chain has TRBV5-1 and TRBJ1-1; 9 bases agree with TRBD1. Germline CDR1 reads SGHRS; CDR2 reads YFSETQ. The trim removed 4 bases at V and 8 bases at J, leaving 6 bases unmatched. The CDR3 extends over 13 amino acids. In DNA, the CDR3 is TGCGCCAGCAGCGAGACCGGGACAGGGGAAGCTTTCTTT. Translation: CASSETGTGEAFF. The full variable domain, with the rest looked up from reference TRBV5-1 and TRBJ1-1, is KAGVTQTPRYLIKTRGQQVTLSCSPISGHRSVSWYQQTPGQGLQFLFEYFSETQRNKGNFPGRFSGRQFSNSRSEMNVSTLELGDSALYLCASSETGTGEAFFGQGTRLTVV.

The V gene is TRBV6-1, the J gene TRBJ1-2; no definite D call. The V end was cut by 6 bases, the J end by 8 bases, with 10 bases between. The CDR3 extends over 11 amino acids. The germline V gene encodes CDR1 MNHNS and CDR2 SASEGT. The CDR3 sequence: CASREKAGYTF. CDR3 coding DNA: TGTGCCAGCAGAGAAAAGGCGGGCTACACCTTC.

The chain couples TRBV18 to TRBJ1-2; a weak D match, TRBD1 (5 bases). This CDR3 is 14 amino acids long. Germline V gene lookup returns CDR1 KGHSH and CDR2 LQKENI. Trimming stripped 4 bases from V and 8 bases from J, with 17 bases between. The CDR3 spells CASSRGAQGEGYTF. CDR3 nucleotide sequence: TGTGCCAGCTCACGAGGGGCCCAGGGCGAGGGCTACACCTTC.

V gene TRBV7-6 combines with J gene TRBJ1-6; unclear D gene. The germline V gene encodes CDR1 SGHVS and CDR2 FNYEAQ. Trimming took off 0 bases at V and 0 bases at J, with 6 bases between the two ends. The CDR3 has 16 amino acids. CDR3 residues: CASSLAAFSYNSPLHF. The CDR3 DNA is TGTGCCAGCAGCTTAGCGGCCTTCTCCTATAATTCACCCCTCCACTTT.

This chain connects TRBV18 to TRBJ1-3; 7 bases are a match to TRBD1. The CDR3 sequence is 16 residues long. In germline, CDR1 is KGHSH, CDR2 LQKENI. J lost 0 bases, V lost 1 base, and 3 bases had no gene match. The CDR3 region is CASSPRTGLSGNTIYF. CDR3 bases: TGTGCCAGCTCACCACGGACAGGCCTCTCTGGAAACACCATATATTTT. The full variable domain, with the rest looked up from reference TRBV18 and TRBJ1-3, is NAGVMQNPRHLVRRRGQEARLRCSPMKGHSHVYWYRQLPEEGLKFMVYLQKENIIDESGMPKERFSAEFPKEGPSILRIQQVVRGDSAAYFCASSPRTGLSGNTIYFGEGSWLTVV.

The chain couples TRBV11-3 to TRBJ1-6; tentative D call: TRBD1 (5 bases). CDR1 is SGHNT and CDR2 is YENEEA in the germline V gene. This CDR3 contains 16 residues. The V end lost 2 bases, the J end lost 4 bases, and 12 bases lay between the germline ends. CDR3 nucleotide sequence: TGTGCCAGCAGCTTAAGCAGGGACCGATATAATTCACCCCTCCACTTT. Protein sequence: CASSLSRDRYNSPLHF.

This chain connects TRBV6-5 to TRBJ1-3; D is uncertain. Trimming stripped 8 bases from V and 5 bases from J, with 7 bases between. The CDR3 extends over 11 amino acids. Per germline, CDR1 MNHEY and CDR2 SVGAGI. The CDR3 spells CASLGRNTIYF. CDR3 bases: TGTGCCAGCCTGGGTAGAAACACCATATATTTT.